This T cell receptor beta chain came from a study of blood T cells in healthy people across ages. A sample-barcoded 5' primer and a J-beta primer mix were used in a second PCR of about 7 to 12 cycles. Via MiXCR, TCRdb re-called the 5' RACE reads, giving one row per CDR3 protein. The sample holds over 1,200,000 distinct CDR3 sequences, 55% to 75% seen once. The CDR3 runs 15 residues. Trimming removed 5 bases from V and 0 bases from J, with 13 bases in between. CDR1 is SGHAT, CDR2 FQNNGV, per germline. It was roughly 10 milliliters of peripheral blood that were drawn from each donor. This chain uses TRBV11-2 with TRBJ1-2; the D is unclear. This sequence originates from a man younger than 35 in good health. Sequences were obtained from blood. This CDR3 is CASSEPGVANYGYTF. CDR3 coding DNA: TGTGCCAGCAGCGAACCAGGTGTGGCTAACTATGGCTACACCTTC. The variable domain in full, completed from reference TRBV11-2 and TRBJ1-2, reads EAGVAQSPRYKIIEKRQSVAFWCNPISGHATLYWYQQILGQGPKLLIQFQNNGVVDDSQLPKDRFSAERLKGVDSTLKIQPAKLEDSAVYLCASSEPGVANYGYTFGSGTRLTVV.